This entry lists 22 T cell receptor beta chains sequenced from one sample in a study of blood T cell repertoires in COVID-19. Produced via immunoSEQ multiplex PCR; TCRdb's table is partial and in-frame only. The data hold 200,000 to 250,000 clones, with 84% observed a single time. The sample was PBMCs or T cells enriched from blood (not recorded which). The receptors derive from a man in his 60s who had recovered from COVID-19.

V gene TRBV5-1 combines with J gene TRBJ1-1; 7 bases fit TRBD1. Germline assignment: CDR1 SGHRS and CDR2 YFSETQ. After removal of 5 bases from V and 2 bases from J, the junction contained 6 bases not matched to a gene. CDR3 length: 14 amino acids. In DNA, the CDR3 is TGCGCCAGCAGTATGGGACAGACAAACACTGAAGCTTTCTTT. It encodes CASSMGQTNTEAFF. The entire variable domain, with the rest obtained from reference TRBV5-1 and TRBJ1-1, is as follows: KAGVTQTPRYLIKTRGQQVTLSCSPISGHRSVSWYQQTPGQGLQFLFEYFSETQRNKGNFPGRFSGRQFSNSRSEMNVSTLELGDSALYLCASSMGQTNTEAFFGQGTRLTVV.

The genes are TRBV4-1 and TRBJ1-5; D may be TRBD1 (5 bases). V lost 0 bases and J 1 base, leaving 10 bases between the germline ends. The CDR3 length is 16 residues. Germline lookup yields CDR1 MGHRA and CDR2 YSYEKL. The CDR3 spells CASSQDGYRSNQPQHF. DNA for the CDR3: TGCGCCAGCAGCCAAGATGGGTACAGGAGCAATCAGCCCCAGCATTTT.

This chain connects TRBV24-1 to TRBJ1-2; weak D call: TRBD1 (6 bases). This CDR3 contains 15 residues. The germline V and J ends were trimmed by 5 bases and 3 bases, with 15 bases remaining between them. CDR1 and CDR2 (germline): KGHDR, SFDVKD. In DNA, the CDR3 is TGTGCCACCAGTGCCCCTGAACAGGGTTACTATGGCTACACCTTC. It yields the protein CATSAPEQGYYGYTF.

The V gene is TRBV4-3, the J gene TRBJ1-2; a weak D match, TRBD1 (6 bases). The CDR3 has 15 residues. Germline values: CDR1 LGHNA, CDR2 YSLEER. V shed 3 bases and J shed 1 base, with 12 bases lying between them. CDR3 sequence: CASSQEDSFNYGYTF. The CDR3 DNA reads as TGCGCCAGCAGCCAGGAGGACAGTTTTAACTATGGCTACACCTTC.

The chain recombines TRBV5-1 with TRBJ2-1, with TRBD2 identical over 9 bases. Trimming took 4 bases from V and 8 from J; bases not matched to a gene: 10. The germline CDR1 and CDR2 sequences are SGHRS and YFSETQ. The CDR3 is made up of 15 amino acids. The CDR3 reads CASSVTAGGGDEQFF. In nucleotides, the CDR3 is TGCGCCAGCAGCGTAACAGCGGGGGGTGGCGATGAGCAGTTCTTC.

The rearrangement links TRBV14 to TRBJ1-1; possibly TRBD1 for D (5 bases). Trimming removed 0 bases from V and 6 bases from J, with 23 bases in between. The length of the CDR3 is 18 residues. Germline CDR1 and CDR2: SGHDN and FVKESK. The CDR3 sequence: CASSQDRRVGALWPEAFF. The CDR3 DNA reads TGTGCCAGCAGCCAAGATCGCAGGGTAGGAGCTCTCTGGCCTGAAGCTTTCTTT.

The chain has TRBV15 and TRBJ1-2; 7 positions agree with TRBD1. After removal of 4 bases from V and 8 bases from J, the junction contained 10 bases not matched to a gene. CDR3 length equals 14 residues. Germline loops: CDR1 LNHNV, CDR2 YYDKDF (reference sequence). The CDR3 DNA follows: TGTGCCACCAGCACCCGAAAAACAGGGGTCGGCTACACCTTC. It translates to CATSTRKTGVGYTF. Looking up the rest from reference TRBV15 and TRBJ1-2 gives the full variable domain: DAMVIQNPRYQVTQFGKPVTLSCSQTLNHNVMYWYQQKSSQAPKLLFHYYDKDFNNEADTPDNFQSRRPNTSFCFLDIRSPGLGDTAMYLCATSTRKTGVGYTFGSGTRLTVV.

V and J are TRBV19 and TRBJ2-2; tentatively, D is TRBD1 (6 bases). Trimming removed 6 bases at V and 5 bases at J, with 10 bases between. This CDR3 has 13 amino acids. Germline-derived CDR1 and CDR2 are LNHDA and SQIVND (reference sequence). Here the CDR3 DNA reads TGTGCCAGTAGCCCCCAGGGGACCGGGGAGCTGTTTTTT. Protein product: CASSPQGTGELFF.

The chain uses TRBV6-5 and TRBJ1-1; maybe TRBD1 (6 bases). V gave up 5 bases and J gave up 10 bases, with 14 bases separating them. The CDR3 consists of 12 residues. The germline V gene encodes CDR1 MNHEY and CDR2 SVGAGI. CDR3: CASSPRGGRAFF. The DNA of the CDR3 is TGTGCCAGCAGTCCCCGGGGGGGGCGAGCTTTCTTT.

CDR3 residues: CASSSGQVREETQYF. As DNA, the CDR3 is TGTGCCAGCAGCTCCGGACAGGTTCGGGAAGAGACCCAGTACTTC. The chain recombines TRBV5-4 with TRBJ2-5; 7 nucleotides agree with TRBD1. Germline assignment: CDR1 SGHNT and CDR2 YYREEE (reference sequence). The V and J ends lost 3 bases and 3 bases, in that order; junction bases with no gene match: 8. The CDR3 has 15 amino acids.

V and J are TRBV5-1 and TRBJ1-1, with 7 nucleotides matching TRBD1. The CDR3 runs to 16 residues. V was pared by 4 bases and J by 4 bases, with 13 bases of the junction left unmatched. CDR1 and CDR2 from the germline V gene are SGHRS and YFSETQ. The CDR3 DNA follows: TGCGCCAGCAGCCAGATACCGGGACAGACTTCCACTGAAGCTTTCTTT. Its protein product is CASSQIPGQTSTEAFF. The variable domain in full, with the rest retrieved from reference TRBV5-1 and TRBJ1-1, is KAGVTQTPRYLIKTRGQQVTLSCSPISGHRSVSWYQQTPGQGLQFLFEYFSETQRNKGNFPGRFSGRQFSNSRSEMNVSTLELGDSALYLCASSQIPGQTSTEAFFGQGTRLTVV.

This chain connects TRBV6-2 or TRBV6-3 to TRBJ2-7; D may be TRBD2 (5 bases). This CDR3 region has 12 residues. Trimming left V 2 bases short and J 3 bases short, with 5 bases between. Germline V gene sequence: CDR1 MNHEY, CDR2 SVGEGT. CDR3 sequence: CASSYEGYEQYF. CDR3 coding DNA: TGTGCCAGCAGTTACGAGGGCTACGAGCAGTACTTC.

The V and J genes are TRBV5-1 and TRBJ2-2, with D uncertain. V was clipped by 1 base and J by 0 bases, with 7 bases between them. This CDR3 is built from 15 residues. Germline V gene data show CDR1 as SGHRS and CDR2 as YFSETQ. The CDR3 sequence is CASSLLQSNTGELFF. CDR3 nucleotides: TGCGCCAGCAGCTTGCTGCAGTCGAACACCGGGGAGCTGTTTTTT.

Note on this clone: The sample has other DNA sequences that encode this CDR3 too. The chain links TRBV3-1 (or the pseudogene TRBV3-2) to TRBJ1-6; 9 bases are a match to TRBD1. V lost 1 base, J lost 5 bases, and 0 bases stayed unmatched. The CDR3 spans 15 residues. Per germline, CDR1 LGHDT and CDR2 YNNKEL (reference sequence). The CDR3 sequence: CASSQGDRDNSPLHF. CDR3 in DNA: TGTGCCAGCAGCCAAGGGGACAGGGATAATTCACCCCTCCACTTT.

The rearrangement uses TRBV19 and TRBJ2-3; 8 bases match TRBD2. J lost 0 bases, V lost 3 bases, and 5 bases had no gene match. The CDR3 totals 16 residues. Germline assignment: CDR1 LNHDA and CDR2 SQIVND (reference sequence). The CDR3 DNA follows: TGTGCCAGTAGTATGTACGGGGGGGTTAGCACAGATACGCAGTATTTT. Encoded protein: CASSMYGGVSTDTQYF.

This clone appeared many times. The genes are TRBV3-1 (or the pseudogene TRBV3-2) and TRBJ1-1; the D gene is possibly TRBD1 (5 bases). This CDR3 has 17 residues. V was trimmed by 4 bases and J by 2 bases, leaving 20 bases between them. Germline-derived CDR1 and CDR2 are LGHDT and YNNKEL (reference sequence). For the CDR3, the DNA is TGTGCCAGCAGCCGTGCGGGGACCGACAGCTTTAACACTGAAGCTTTCTTT. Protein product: CASSRAGTDSFNTEAFF.

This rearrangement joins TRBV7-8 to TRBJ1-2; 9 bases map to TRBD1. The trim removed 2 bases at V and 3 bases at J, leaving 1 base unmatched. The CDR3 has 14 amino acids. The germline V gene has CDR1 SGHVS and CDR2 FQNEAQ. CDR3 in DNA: TGTGCCAGCAGCTTAAGGGACAGGGACTATGGCTACACCTTC. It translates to CASSLRDRDYGYTF.

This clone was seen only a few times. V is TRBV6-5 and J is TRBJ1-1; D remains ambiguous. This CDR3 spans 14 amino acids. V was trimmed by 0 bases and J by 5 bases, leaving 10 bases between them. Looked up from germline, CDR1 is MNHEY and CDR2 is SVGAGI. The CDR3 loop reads CASSYSSSVTEAFF. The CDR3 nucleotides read TGTGCCAGCAGTTACTCTTCGAGTGTGACTGAAGCTTTCTTT.

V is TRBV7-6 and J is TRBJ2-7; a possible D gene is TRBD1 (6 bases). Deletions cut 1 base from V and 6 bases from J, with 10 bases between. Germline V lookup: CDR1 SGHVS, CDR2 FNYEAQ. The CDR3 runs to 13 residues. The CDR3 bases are TGTGCCAGCAGCTTAGTAACAGGGCGCGAGCAGTACTTC. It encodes CASSLVTGREQYF.

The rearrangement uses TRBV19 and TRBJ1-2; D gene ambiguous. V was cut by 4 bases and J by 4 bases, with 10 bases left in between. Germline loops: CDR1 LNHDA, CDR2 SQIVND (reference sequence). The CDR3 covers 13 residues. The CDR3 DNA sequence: TGTGCCAGTAGTACGCGGGTTGGCTATGGCTACACCTTC. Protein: CASSTRVGYGYTF. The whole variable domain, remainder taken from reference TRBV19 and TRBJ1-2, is DGGITQSPKYLFRKEGQNVTLSCEQNLNHDAMYWYRQDPGQGLRLIYYSQIVNDFQKGDIAEGYSVSREKKESFPLTVTSAQKNPTAFYLCASSTRVGYGYTFGSGTRLTVV.

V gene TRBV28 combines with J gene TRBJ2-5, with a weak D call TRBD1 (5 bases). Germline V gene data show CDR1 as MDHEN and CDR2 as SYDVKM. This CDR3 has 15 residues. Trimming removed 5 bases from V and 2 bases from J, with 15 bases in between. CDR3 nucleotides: TGTGCCAGCAGTCTAGGGGCGGACCGGCAAGAGACCCAGTACTTC. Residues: CASSLGADRQETQYF.

The CDR3 coding sequence is TGTGCCAGCAGTGAAATGGGGACAGCCTATAATTCACCCCTCCACTTT. It specifies CASSEMGTAYNSPLHF. This chain joins TRBV6-1 and TRBJ1-6, with TRBD1 identical over 7 bases. CDR1 MNHNS and CDR2 SASEGT come from the germline V gene. Trimming removed 2 bases from V and 2 bases from J; junction bases left unmatched: 3. CDR3 length: 16 amino acids.